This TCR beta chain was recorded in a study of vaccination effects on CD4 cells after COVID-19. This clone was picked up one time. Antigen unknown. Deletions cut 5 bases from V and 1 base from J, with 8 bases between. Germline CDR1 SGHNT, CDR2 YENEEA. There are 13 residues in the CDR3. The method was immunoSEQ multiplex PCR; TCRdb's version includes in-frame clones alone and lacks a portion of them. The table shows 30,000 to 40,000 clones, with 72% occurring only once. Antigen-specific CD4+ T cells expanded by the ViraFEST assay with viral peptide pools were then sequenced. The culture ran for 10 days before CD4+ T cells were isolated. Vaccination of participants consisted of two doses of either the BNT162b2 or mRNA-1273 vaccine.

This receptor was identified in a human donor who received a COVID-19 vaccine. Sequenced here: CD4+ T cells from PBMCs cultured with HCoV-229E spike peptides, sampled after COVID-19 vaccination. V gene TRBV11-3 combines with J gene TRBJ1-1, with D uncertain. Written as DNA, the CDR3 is TGTGCCAGCAGCCAAGAAGAGAACACTGAAGCTTTCTTT. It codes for CASSQEENTEAFF.